The rows below give T cell receptor beta chains drawn from one sample of a study of cytomegalovirus exposure and HLA in healthy donors. Method: immunoSEQ multiplex PCR; TCRdb's copy keeps in-frame clones and lacks some. The sample consists of 150,000 to 200,000 clones, 70% to 85% of them appearing once. Sequenced sample: PBMCs. The receptors stem from a woman aged 60-75 years in good health and CMV-seropositive. The CDR3 runs from the conserved cysteine through the conserved F or W. A D gene is named only where the DNA matches it firmly. Part of the rows lack a size; the others show once, few, many or a class for expanded clones.

abundance: NA; j_gene: TRBJ2-5; d_gene: NA; v_gene: TRBV30; CDR3aa: CAWNLAYQETQYF; CDR3nt: TGTGCCTGGAATCTCGCGTACCAAGAGACCCAGTACTTC
abundance: NA; j_gene: TRBJ2-1; d_gene: NA; v_gene: TRBV5-1; CDR3aa: CASSGQHNYNEQFF; CDR3nt: TGCGCCAGCAGCGGACAGCACAACTACAATGAGCAGTTCTTC
abundance: NA; j_gene: TRBJ2-3; d_gene: NA; v_gene: TRBV30; CDR3aa: CAWNLVGTDTQYF; CDR3nt: TGTGCCTGGAATTTGGTAGGCACAGATACGCAGTATTTT
abundance: NA; j_gene: TRBJ2-5; d_gene: NA; v_gene: TRBV7-7; CDR3aa: CASSPRGGEETQYF; CDR3nt: TGTGCCAGCAGCCCCCGTGGGGGCGAAGAGACCCAGTACTTC
abundance: NA; j_gene: TRBJ1-2; d_gene: NA; v_gene: TRBV7-2; CDR3aa: CASSLEQGRNYGYTF; CDR3nt: TGTGCCAGCAGCTTAGAGCAGGGGCGGAACTATGGCTACACCTTC
abundance: few; j_gene: TRBJ2-3; d_gene: NA; v_gene: TRBV7-2; CDR3aa: CASSLEAGRTTDTQYF; CDR3nt: TGTGCCAGCAGCTTAGAGGCGGGTCGAACCACAGATACGCAGTATTTT
abundance: NA; j_gene: TRBJ1-5; d_gene: TRBD1; v_gene: TRBV6-1; CDR3aa: CASKSGQGPNQPQHF; CDR3nt: TGTGCCAGCAAATCGGGACAGGGACCGAATCAGCCCCAGCATTTT
abundance: NA; j_gene: TRBJ2-1; d_gene: NA; v_gene: TRBV2; CDR3aa: CASSELLNNEQFF; CDR3nt: TGTGCCAGCAGTGAACTACTAAACAATGAGCAGTTCTTC
abundance: NA; j_gene: TRBJ2-7; d_gene: NA; v_gene: TRBV30; CDR3aa: CAWSARYEQYF; CDR3nt: TGTGCCTGGAGTGCGAGGTACGAGCAGTACTTC
abundance: few; j_gene: TRBJ2-5; d_gene: NA; v_gene: TRBV5-1; CDR3aa: CASSFQQGGETQYF; CDR3nt: TGCGCCAGCAGCTTCCAACAGGGGGGGGAGACCCAGTACTTC
abundance: NA; j_gene: TRBJ1-4; d_gene: TRBD1; v_gene: TRBV28; CDR3aa: CAAAPGTGREKLFF; CDR3nt: TGTGCCGCCGCCCCCGGGACAGGGAGGGAAAAACTGTTTTTT
abundance: NA; j_gene: TRBJ1-5; d_gene: TRBD1; v_gene: TRBV4-1; CDR3aa: CASSDRVDQPQHF; CDR3nt: TGCGCCAGCAGCGACAGGGTAGACCAGCCCCAGCATTTT
abundance: once; j_gene: TRBJ2-5; d_gene: TRBD2; v_gene: TRBV7-2; CDR3aa: CASSLGVAGGRVQETQYF; CDR3nt: TGTGCCAGCAGCTTAGGGGTAGCGGGGGGGAGGGTCCAAGAGACCCAGTACTTC
abundance: few; j_gene: TRBJ2-3; d_gene: NA; v_gene: TRBV27; CDR3aa: CASRLPWVAAGTDTQYF; CDR3nt: TGTGCCAGCAGGCTCCCCTGGGTAGCCGCCGGCACAGATACGCAGTATTTT
abundance: NA; j_gene: TRBJ1-1; d_gene: TRBD1; v_gene: TRBV7-2; CDR3aa: CASSPTTGVTEAFF; CDR3nt: TGTGCCAGCAGCCCGACGACAGGGGTCACTGAAGCTTTCTTT
abundance: NA; j_gene: TRBJ2-2; d_gene: NA; v_gene: TRBV19; CDR3aa: CATMGLAETGELFF; CDR3nt: TGTGCCACCATGGGGTTAGCGGAAACCGGGGAGCTGTTTTTT
abundance: NA; j_gene: TRBJ1-4; d_gene: TRBD1; v_gene: TRBV27; CDR3aa: CASSLLGTGGGKTVF; CDR3nt: TGTGCCAGCAGTTTACTTGGGACAGGGGGCGGGAAAACTGTTTTT
abundance: NA; j_gene: TRBJ2-7; d_gene: NA; v_gene: TRBV6-5; CDR3aa: CASSYSITGSYEQYF; CDR3nt: TGTGCCAGCAGTTACTCGATAACAGGTTCCTACGAGCAGTACTTC
abundance: NA; j_gene: TRBJ2-2; d_gene: NA; v_gene: TRBV4-3; CDR3aa: CASSREPRTGELFF; CDR3nt: TGCGCCAGCAGCCGCGAACCTAGGACTGGGGAGCTGTTTTTT
abundance: NA; j_gene: TRBJ2-7; d_gene: NA; v_gene: TRBV7-9; CDR3aa: CASSLGRGVYEQYF; CDR3nt: TGTGCCAGCAGCTTGGGCAGGGGGGTCTACGAGCAGTACTTC
abundance: NA; j_gene: TRBJ1-4; d_gene: NA; v_gene: TRBV5-4; CDR3aa: CASSLGPSNEKLFF; CDR3nt: TGTGCCAGCAGCTTGGGGCCTTCTAATGAAAAACTGTTTTTT
abundance: NA; j_gene: TRBJ2-5; d_gene: NA; v_gene: TRBV27; CDR3aa: CASSSGARGKTQYF; CDR3nt: TGTGCCAGCAGTTCAGGGGCGCGAGGGAAGACCCAGTACTTC
abundance: NA; j_gene: TRBJ2-1; d_gene: NA; v_gene: TRBV5-1; CDR3aa: CASSETVYNEQFF; CDR3nt: TGCGCCAGCAGTGAGACAGTTTACAATGAGCAGTTCTTC
abundance: NA; j_gene: TRBJ2-6; d_gene: TRBD1; v_gene: TRBV6-4; CDR3aa: CASSDRGQGSSGANVLTF; CDR3nt: TGTGCCAGCAGTGATAGGGGACAGGGGTCCTCTGGGGCCAACGTCCTGACTTTC
abundance: NA; j_gene: TRBJ1-5; d_gene: NA; v_gene: TRBV28; CDR3aa: CASSIFGLGNQPQHF; CDR3nt: TGTGCCAGCTCCATATTTGGACTCGGCAATCAGCCCCAGCATTTT
abundance: NA; j_gene: TRBJ2-1; d_gene: NA; v_gene: TRBV6-5; CDR3aa: CASSKLAGGYNEQFF; CDR3nt: TGTGCCAGCAGCAAACTAGCAGGAGGGTACAATGAGCAGTTCTTC
abundance: NA; j_gene: TRBJ2-5; d_gene: NA; v_gene: TRBV6-1; CDR3aa: CASTEPQGETQYF; CDR3nt: TGTGCCAGCACCGAACCACAGGGAGAGACCCAGTACTTC